The clone carrying this TCR beta chain was seen a handful of times. Its antigen is as yet unknown. Germline lookup yields CDR1 SGHVS and CDR2 FNYEAQ. The V and J ends lost 4 bases and 0 bases respectively, with 9 bases between them. The CDR3 has 14 residues. Newly diagnosed hyperthyroidism, duration under 2 months, in patients aged 18 to 65. The study excluded patients with uncontrolled infection, other autoimmune disease, pregnancy or lactation. This sample was taken from a study of T cells in Graves' hyperthyroidism and ophthalmopathy. Study-level results: In blood, most of the thyroid clonotypes expanded above 0.001 were also present.

Template material for amplifying TCR beta CDR3 regions consisted of RNA transcripts. The HTBI primer set was used in a first-round RT-PCR of the TCR CDR3. One entry per CDR3 protein results from TCRdb running MiXCR on the multiplex PCR reads. The sample contains hundreds of thousands of distinct CDR3 sequences, over 15% of which appear only once. The source of this sequence is a woman aged 50 to 60 with Graves' hyperthyroidism that later progressed to Graves' ophthalmopathy. The chain joins TRBV7-6 to TRBJ1-1; the D is unclear. Sequenced material: blood. The CDR3 bases are TGTGCCAGCAGCTCAGCCATCTTGAACACTGAAGCTTTCTTT. Translation: CASSSAILNTEAFF.